This is a list of T cell receptor beta chains from one sample in a study of T cell repertoires in cytomegalovirus infection. TCRdb reprocessed the reads with MiXCR, giving one entry per CDR3 protein. The sample has roughly 500,000 distinct CDR3 sequences; approximately 15% are singletons. The material sequenced was CD8+ T cells from PBMCs. These receptors came from a human donor in good health (CMV status not recorded). Some clones in this sample may be carry-over from other donors' samples. Both conserved end residues are part of each CDR3. D genes are given only for firm matches. Size tells how often a clone was seen (once, few, many) or the class of an expanded clone, and some rows leave it out.

>many|TRBJ2-7|TRBV7-9|TRBD2
TGTGCCAGCAGCCAACCTACTAGCGAGCTCGACGAGCAGTACTTC
CASSQPTSELDEQYF
>many|TRBJ2-1|TRBV7-2|.
TGTGCCAGCAGCCCTTCACTGAACTCCCGCAATGAGCAGTTCTTC
CASSPSLNSRNEQFF
>.|TRBJ1-5|TRBV6-6|TRBD1
TGTGCCAGCAGTCCTATGGACAGGGAAATCAATCAGCCCCAGCATTTT
CASSPMDREINQPQHF
>.|TRBJ2-1|TRBV14|TRBD2
TGTGCCAGCAGCCCCCCCGGACTAGTGAGCAATGAGCAGTTCTTC
CASSPPGLVSNEQFF
>many|TRBJ2-1|TRBV10-3|TRBD2
TGTGCCATCAGGAAGACTAGCGGGAGTACCCTTAGGAATGAGCAGTTCTTC
CAIRKTSGSTLRNEQFF
>few|TRBJ2-7|TRBV20-1|.
TGCAGTGCTAGGGACAACTACGAGCAGTACTTC
CSARDNYEQYF
>few|TRBJ2-1|TRBV7-8|TRBD1
TGTGCCAGCAGCCTCCGGACAGGGGGCTTTGAGCAGTTCTTC
CASSLRTGGFEQFF
>many|TRBJ1-6|TRBV27|.
TGTGCCAGCACCAGGCTTGGAGGACAGCCTAGGAATTCACCCCTCCACTTT
CASTRLGGQPRNSPLHF
>few|TRBJ2-7|TRBV5-6|.
TGTGCCAGCAGCGGGGGGAGCGGCAGATACTTC
CASSGGSGRYF
>many|TRBJ2-7|TRBV7-2|.
TGTGCCACCCGGAGACCAGGATCAAACGAGCAGTACTTC
CATRRPGSNEQYF
>.|TRBJ2-7|TRBV18|TRBD2
TGTGCCAGCTCACCAGCGGGAGGGAGCTCCTACGAGCAGTACTTC
CASSPAGGSSYEQYF
>few|TRBJ2-1|TRBV9|TRBD2
TGTGCCAGCAGCGTAGTGAGCGGGGCTAACAATGAGCAGTTCTTC
CASSVVSGANNEQFF
>.|TRBJ1-1|TRBV19|TRBD1
TGTGCCAGTAGTGAGGGCAGGGGGCACACTGAAGCTTTCTTT
CASSEGRGHTEAFF
>many|TRBJ2-5|TRBV11-2|.
TGTGCCAGCAGAGGAAACGACATGGATGAGACCCAGTACTTC
CASRGNDMDETQYF
>few|TRBJ2-5|TRBV14|.
TGTGCCAGCAGCCAAGAGGGGGGAAGGAGCACCCAGTACTTC
CASSQEGGRSTQYF
>.|TRBJ2-5|TRBV3-1|TRBD2
TGTGCCAGCAGCCAGCGACTAGCTCACCAAGAGACCCAGTACTTC
CASSQRLAHQETQYF
>many|TRBJ2-7|TRBV10-3|TRBD2
TGTGCCAGTACTAGCGGAGGAAGCTCCTACGAGCAGTACTTC
CASTSGGSSYEQYF
>.|TRBJ1-4|TRBV7-6|.
TGTGCCAGCAGCTTAGGCAGGGAAGGGGCAACTAATGAAAAACTGTTTTTT
CASSLGREGATNEKLFF
>many|TRBJ2-7|TRBV7-3|TRBD1
TGTGCCAGCAGCTCCCCCTCGGACAGGACGGACGGCGAGCAGTACTTC
CASSSPSDRTDGEQYF
>many|TRBJ2-5|TRBV28|.
TGTGCCAGCAACTCTCCCCGGGACTTTATCCAAGAGACCCAGTACTTC
CASNSPRDFIQETQYF
>few|TRBJ1-1|TRBV10-3|.
TGTGCCACCGCCGCGGACACGTTGAACACTGAAGCTTTCTTT
CATAADTLNTEAFF
>.|TRBJ2-7|TRBV5-1|.
TGCGCCAGCAGCTTGGAGGTAGCGAAAGTCTACGAGCAGTACTTC
CASSLEVAKVYEQYF
>.|TRBJ1-2|TRBV2|.
TGTGCCAGCCCAAATCTAATGGATAGTGGCTATGGCTACACCTTC
CASPNLMDSGYGYTF
>.|TRBJ2-7|TRBV24-1|.
TGTGCCACTTCATCGGGGCCCTACGAGCAGTACTTC
CATSSGPYEQYF
>.|TRBJ1-1|TRBV30|.
TGTGCCTGGAGTGCAACGGACACTGAAGCTTTCTTT
CAWSATDTEAFF
>many|TRBJ1-4|TRBV7-9|.
TGTGCCAGCAGCTATCGAGCCGGGAAAACTAATGAAAAACTGTTTTTT
CASSYRAGKTNEKLFF
>.|TRBJ1-3|TRBV12-3/TRBV12-4|.
TGTGCCAGCAGTTTATCCGGGCCACAGGTTAGAAACACCATATATTTT
CASSLSGPQVRNTIYF
>many|TRBJ1-2|TRBV7-9|.
TGTGCCAGCAGCTTAGAGACAGACCATGGCTACACCTTC
CASSLETDHGYTF
>.|TRBJ2-1|TRBV20-1|TRBD2
TGCAGTGCTAGAGAGGCAGGGACTAGCGGAAACAATGAGCAGTTCTTC
CSAREAGTSGNNEQFF
>many|TRBJ1-6|TRBV12-3/TRBV12-4|.
TGTGCCAGCAGTGGAAGCCGGGACCGTTATAATTCACCCCTCCACTTT
CASSGSRDRYNSPLHF
>.|TRBJ1-6|TRBV30|TRBD1
TGTGCCTGGAATGAGGGGGCCGGTAATTCACCCCTCCACTTT
CAWNEGAGNSPLHF
>.|TRBJ1-5|TRBV10-3|TRBD1
TGTGCCATCAGTGATGGACAGGGTGGCAATCAGCCCCAGCATTTT
CAISDGQGGNQPQHF
>many|TRBJ1-6|TRBV11-3|.
TGTGCCAGCAGCTTAGATCTTAATTCACCCCTCCACTTT
CASSLDLNSPLHF
>many|TRBJ2-6|TRBV12-3/TRBV12-4|.
TGTGCCAGCATTCGGTTGGGTGGGGCCAACGTCCTGACTTTC
CASIRLGGANVLTF
>.|TRBJ1-2|TRBV6-6|.
TGTGCCAGCAGTTATCGAGGGGGATCTAACTATGGCTACACCTTC
CASSYRGGSNYGYTF
>few|TRBJ1-1|TRBV27|.
TGTGCCAGCAGTCATGGTGCGGTCACTGAAGCTTTCTTT
CASSHGAVTEAFF
>few|TRBJ2-6|TRBV9|TRBD2
TGTGCCAGCAGCCACTACCGTTATAGCGGGAGAAGTACTGGGGCCAACGTCCTGACTTTC
CASSHYRYSGRSTGANVLTF
>few|TRBJ2-4|TRBV5-6|.
TGTGCCAGCAGCCAAGGAGCCAAAAACATTCAGTACTTC
CASSQGAKNIQYF
>many|TRBJ2-3|TRBV7-8|TRBD2
TGTGCCAGCAGCGTAGGGACTAGCGGGAGGGGCACAGATACGCAGTATTTT
CASSVGTSGRGTDTQYF
>many|TRBJ2-3|TRBV7-6|TRBD2
TGTGCCAGCAGCCAAAGCGGGGGAACAGATACGCAGTATTTT
CASSQSGGTDTQYF
>many|TRBJ2-1|TRBV7-2|TRBD2
TGTGCCAGCAGCTTCCCTAGTCAGACTAGCGGGTCCTACAATGAGCAGTTCTTC
CASSFPSQTSGSYNEQFF